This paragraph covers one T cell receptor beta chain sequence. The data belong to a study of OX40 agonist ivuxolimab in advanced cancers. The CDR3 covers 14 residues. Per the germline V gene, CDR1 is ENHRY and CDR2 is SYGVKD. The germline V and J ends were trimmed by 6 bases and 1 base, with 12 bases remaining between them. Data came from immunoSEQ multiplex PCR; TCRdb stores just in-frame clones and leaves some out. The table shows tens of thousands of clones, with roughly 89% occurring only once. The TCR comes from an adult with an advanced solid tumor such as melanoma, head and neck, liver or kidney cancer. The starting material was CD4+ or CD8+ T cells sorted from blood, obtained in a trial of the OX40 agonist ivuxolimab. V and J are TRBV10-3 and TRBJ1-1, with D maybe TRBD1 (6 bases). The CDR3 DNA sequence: TGTGCCATCAGCCAGCTACAGGGGAACACTGAAGCTTTCTTT. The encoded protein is CAISQLQGNTEAFF.